Reported below is one TCR beta chain. The record originates from a study of OX40 agonist ivuxolimab in advanced cancers. The method was immunoSEQ multiplex PCR; TCRdb's version includes in-frame clones alone and lacks a portion of them. The sample records 40,000 or so clones, about 78% being singletons. This specimen was CD4+ or CD8+ T cells sorted from blood, taken in a trial of the OX40 agonist ivuxolimab. The receptor was derived from an adult with an advanced solid tumor such as melanoma, head and neck, liver or kidney cancer.

In nucleotides, the CDR3 is TGTGCCAGCAGCCCTTACAGGGGCCTCGAACAGAACACTGAAGCTTTCTTT. This encodes CASSPYRGLEQNTEAFF. The V gene is TRBV7-9, the J gene TRBJ1-1; 7 bases fit TRBD1. V was pared by 5 bases and J by 1 base, with 13 bases of the junction left unmatched. Germline CDR1 SEHNR, CDR2 FQNEAQ (reference sequence). The CDR3 totals 17 residues.